The text below deals with one TCR beta chain. Germline values: CDR1 MDHEN, CDR2 SYDVKM. V lost 5 bases and J lost 0; bases outside the gene matches: 1. The CDR3 is made up of 14 amino acids. This sample stems from a study of cytomegalovirus exposure and HLA in healthy donors. Across the study: A data release that came early held roughly 90 million unique TCRs from HLA-typed donors.

The PCR used 60 Vbeta and 13 Jbeta primers. Profiling relied on immunoSEQ multiplex PCR, and the TCRdb table lists in-frame clones only, not all of them. The table shows about 130,000 clones, with over 65% occurring only once. Sequences were obtained from PBMCs. The chain has TRBV28 and TRBJ1-3; 7 nucleotides align to TRBD1. The clonotype comes from a man aged 50 to 59 in good health and CMV-seronegative. CDR3 residues: CASSRTGSGNTIYF. CDR3 nucleotides: TGTGCCAGCAGTCGGACAGGCTCTGGAAACACCATATATTTT.